This T cell receptor beta chain was documented in a study of blood T cell repertoires in COVID-19. About the research overall: From T cells, B-cell-depleted T cells, or PBMCs came the material, which was cDNA or gDNA.

V gave up 2 bases and J gave up 4 bases; unmatched junction bases: 3. Germline-derived CDR1 and CDR2 are SGHVS and FQNEAQ. The CDR3 contains 15 residues. Original handling: Amplification with reference gene primers provided the estimates of nucleated cell counts. Profiled with immunoSEQ multiplex PCR; TCRdb holds only in-frame clones, not every one. V, J and clone size were drawn from that table, and D and trimming were deduced from the DNA. The table shows just over 650,000 clones, with approximately 90% occurring only once. The rearrangement joins TRBV7-8 to TRBJ2-7; 12 bases match TRBD2. The clonotype originates from a woman under 30 with acute or convalescent COVID-19. The sequenced sample consisted of peripheral blood. CDR3 coding DNA: TGTGCCAGCAGCTTACCACTAGCGGGGGGTTACGAGCAGTACTTC. Translated, it gives CASSLPLAGGYEQYF.